This record looks at one T cell receptor beta chain sequence and its context. Its antigen is currently unknown. TCRdb's table, derived via immunoSEQ multiplex PCR, lists solely in-frame clones and lacks some. The sample holds around 43,000 clones, 91% seen once. The V end was cut by 0 bases, the J end by 8 bases, with 11 bases between. Germline loops: CDR1 SGHRS, CDR2 YFSETQ. The CDR3 contains 13 residues. The record originates from a study of graft-versus-host responses after intestinal transplantation. About the research overall: Recipients had multivisceral, liver-intestinal, or isolated intestinal transplants. Study observations and caveats: GvH clones were identified in recipient marrow, with some first appearing in ileum or blood.

V and J are TRBV5-1 and TRBJ1-1, with TRBD1 as a possible D gene (5 bases). This clonotype originated in a human patient who received an intestinal transplant, so some T cells may come from the graft donor. Sequencing was performed on PBMCs, taken 524 days after transplant. The CDR3 DNA sequence: TGCGCCAGCAGCTTGGGGGCAGGGATAGAAGCTTTCTTT. This gives the protein CASSLGAGIEAFF.